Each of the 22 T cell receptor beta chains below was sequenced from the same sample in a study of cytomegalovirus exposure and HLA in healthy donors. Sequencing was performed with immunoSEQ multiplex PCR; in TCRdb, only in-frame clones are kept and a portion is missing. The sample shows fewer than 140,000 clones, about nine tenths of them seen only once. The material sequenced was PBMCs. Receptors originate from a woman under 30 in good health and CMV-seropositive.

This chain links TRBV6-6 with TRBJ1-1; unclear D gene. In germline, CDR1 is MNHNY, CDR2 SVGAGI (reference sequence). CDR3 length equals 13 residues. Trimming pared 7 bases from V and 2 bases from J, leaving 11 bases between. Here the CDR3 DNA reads TGTGCCAGCAATGAGGGCCTAAACACTGAAGCTTTCTTT. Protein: CASNEGLNTEAFF.

CDR3 sequence: CASSHRAANTEAFF. The CDR3 DNA reads as TGTGCCAGCAGCCACAGGGCGGCGAACACTGAAGCTTTCTTT. The chain combines TRBV5-5 with TRBJ1-1, with D possibly TRBD1 on 6 matching bases. Germline V gives CDR1 SGHKS, CDR2 YYEKEE (reference sequence). The CDR3 is 14 residues long. Trimming shortened V by 4 bases and J by 1 base, and 11 bases separated the two germline ends.

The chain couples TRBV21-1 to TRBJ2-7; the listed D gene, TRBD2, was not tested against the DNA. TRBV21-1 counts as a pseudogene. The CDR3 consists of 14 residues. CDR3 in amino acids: CASSKVAGNYEQYV. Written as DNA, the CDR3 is TGTGCCAGCAGCAAAGTAGCGGGGAACTACGAGCAGTACGTC.

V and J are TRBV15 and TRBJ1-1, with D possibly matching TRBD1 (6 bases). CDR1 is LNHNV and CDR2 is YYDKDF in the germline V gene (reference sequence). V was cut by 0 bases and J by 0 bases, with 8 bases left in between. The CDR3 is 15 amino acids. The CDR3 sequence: CATSRDKGVNTEAFF. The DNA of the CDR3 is TGTGCCACCAGCAGAGATAAGGGGGTGAACACTGAAGCTTTCTTT.

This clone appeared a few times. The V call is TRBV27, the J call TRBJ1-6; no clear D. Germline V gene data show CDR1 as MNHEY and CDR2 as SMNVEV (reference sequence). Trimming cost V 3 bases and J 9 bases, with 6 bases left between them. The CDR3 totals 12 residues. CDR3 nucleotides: TGTGCCAGCAGTTTCCCGGGTTCACCCCTCCACTTT. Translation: CASSFPGSPLHF.

The CDR3 spells CASSDISGSTDTQYF. In DNA, the CDR3 is TGTGCCAGCAGTGATATTAGCGGATCCACAGATACGCAGTATTTT. V usage is TRBV6-6 and J usage is TRBJ2-3; D is perhaps TRBD2 (6 bases). The CDR3 loop spans 15 amino acids. The germline V gene encodes CDR1 MNHNY and CDR2 SVGAGI (reference sequence). The germline V and J ends were trimmed by 5 bases and 2 bases, with 14 bases remaining between them.

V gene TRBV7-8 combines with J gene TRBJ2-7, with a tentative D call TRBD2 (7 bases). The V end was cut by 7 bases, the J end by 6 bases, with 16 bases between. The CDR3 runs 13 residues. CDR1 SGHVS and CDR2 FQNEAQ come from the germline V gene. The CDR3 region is CASTHGGGGEQYV. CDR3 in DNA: TGTGCCAGCACCCATGGGGGCGGGGGCGAGCAGTACGTC.

The CDR3 reads CASSITGLGNTIYF. The CDR3 region has the DNA TGTGCCAGCAGCATTACAGGGCTTGGAAACACCATATATTTT. The gene calls are TRBV7-9 and TRBJ1-3; a weak D match, TRBD1 (6 bases). V lost 5 bases, J lost 3 bases, and 11 bases lay in between. The germline V gene encodes CDR1 SEHNR and CDR2 FQNEAQ (reference sequence). The CDR3 has 14 residues.

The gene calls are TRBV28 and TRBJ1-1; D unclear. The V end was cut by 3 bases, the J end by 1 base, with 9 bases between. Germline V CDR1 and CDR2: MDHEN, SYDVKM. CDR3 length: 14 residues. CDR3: CASSLVSPNTEAFF. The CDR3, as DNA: TGTGCCAGCAGTTTGGTCAGTCCGAACACTGAAGCTTTCTTT.

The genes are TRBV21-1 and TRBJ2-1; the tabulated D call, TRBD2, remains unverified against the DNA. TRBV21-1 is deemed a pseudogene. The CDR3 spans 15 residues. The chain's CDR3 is CASSNGLACDNEQFF. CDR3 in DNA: TGTGCCAGCAGCAATGGACTAGCTTGTGACAATGAGCAGTTCTTC.

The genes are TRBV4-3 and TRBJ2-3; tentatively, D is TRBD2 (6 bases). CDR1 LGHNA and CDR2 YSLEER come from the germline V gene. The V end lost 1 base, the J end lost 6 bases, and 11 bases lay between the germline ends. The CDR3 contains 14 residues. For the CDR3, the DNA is TGCGCCAGCAGCCAAGGCGGGGCTCGGGATACGCAGTATTTT. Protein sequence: CASSQGGARDTQYF.

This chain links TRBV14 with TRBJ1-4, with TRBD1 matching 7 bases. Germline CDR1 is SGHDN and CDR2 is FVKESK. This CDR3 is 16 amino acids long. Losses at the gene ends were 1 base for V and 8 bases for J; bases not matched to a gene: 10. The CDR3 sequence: CASSQGRQGVLEKLFF. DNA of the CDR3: TGTGCCAGCAGCCAAGGCCGACAGGGTGTTTTGGAAAAACTGTTTTTT.

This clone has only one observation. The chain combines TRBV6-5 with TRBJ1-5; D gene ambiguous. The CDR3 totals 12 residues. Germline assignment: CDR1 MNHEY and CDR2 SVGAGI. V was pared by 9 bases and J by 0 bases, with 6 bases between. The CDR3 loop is CASKYSNQPQHF. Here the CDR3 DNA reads TGTGCCAGTAAATATAGCAATCAGCCCCAGCATTTT.

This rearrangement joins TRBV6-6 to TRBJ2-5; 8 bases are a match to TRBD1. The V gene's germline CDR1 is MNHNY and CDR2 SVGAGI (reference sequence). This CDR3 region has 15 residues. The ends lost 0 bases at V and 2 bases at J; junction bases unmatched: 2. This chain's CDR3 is CASSYSRTGQETQYF. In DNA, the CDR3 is TGTGCCAGCAGTTACTCGAGGACAGGGCAAGAGACCCAGTACTTC.

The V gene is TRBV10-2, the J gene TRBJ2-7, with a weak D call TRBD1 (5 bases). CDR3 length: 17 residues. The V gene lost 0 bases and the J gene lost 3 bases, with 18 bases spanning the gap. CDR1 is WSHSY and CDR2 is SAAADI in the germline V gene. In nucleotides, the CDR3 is TGCGCCAGCAGTGAGTCGAGACCCTCCGACAGAAACTACGAGCAGTACGTC. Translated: CASSESRPSDRNYEQYV.

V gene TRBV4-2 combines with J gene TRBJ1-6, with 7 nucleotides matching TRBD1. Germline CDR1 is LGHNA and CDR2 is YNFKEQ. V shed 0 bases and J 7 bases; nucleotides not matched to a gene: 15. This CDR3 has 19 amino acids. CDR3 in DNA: TGTGCCAGCAGCCAAGATAACCAAAGTAGGCACAGGGGAAATTCACCCCTCCACTTT. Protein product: CASSQDNQSRHRGNSPLHF.

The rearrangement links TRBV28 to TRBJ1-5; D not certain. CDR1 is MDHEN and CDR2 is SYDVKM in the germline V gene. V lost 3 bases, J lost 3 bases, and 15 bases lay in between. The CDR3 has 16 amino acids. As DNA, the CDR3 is TGTGCCAGCAGTTTGATAGGAGGTGGGAACAATCAGCCCCAGCATTTT. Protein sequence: CASSLIGGGNNQPQHF.

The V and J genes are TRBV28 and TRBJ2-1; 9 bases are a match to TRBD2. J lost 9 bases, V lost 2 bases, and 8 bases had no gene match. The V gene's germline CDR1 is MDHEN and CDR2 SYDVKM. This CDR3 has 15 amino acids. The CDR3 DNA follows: TGTGCCAGCAGTTTAACCAGCGGGGGGTACCCTGAGCAGTTCTTC. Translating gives CASSLTSGGYPEQFF.

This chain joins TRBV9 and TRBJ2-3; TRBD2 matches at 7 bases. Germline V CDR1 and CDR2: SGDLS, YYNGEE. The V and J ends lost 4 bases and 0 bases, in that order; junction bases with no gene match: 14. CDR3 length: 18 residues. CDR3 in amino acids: CASSLGHLAGTSTDTQYF. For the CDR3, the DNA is TGTGCCAGCAGCCTAGGGCATTTAGCGGGTACCAGCACAGATACGCAGTATTTT.

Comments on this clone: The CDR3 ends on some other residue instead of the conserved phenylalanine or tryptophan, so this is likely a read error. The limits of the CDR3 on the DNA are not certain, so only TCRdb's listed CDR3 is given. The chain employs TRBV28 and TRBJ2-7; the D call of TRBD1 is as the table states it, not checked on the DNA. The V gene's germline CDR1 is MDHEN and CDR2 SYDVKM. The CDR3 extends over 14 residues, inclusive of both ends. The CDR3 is CASSSPAGQGVEIP.

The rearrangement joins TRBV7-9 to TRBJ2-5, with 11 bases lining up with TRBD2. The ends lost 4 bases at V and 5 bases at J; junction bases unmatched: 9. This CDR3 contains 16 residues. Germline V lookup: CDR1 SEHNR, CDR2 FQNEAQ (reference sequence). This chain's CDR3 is CASSSPIAGGPETQYF. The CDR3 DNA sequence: TGTGCCAGCAGCTCTCCCATAGCGGGGGGGCCGGAGACCCAGTACTTC.

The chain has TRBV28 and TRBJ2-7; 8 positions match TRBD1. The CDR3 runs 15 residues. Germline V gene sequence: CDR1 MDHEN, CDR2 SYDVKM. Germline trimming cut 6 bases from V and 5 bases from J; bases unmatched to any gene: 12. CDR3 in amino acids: CASSSPGQAFHEQYV. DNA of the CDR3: TGTGCCAGCAGCTCGCCGGGACAGGCCTTCCACGAGCAGTACGTC.